The 18 T cell receptor beta chains below were found in one sample sequenced in a study of cytomegalovirus exposure and HLA in healthy donors. This table comes from immunoSEQ multiplex PCR, and its TCRdb copy is limited to in-frame clones, with some not included. The sample includes a few hundred thousand clones, about 93% of them seen just once. The sequenced sample consisted of PBMCs. The receptors come from a woman aged 18-29 years in good health and CMV-seronegative.

The gene calls are TRBV2 and TRBJ2-4; a possible D gene is TRBD1 (5 bases). Looked up from germline, CDR1 is SNHLY and CDR2 is FYNNEI. V was trimmed by 1 base and J by 3 bases, leaving 7 bases between them. The CDR3 consists of 14 residues. Written as DNA, the CDR3 is TGTGCCAGCAGTGAAGGGGGCCTCAAAAACATTCAGTACTTC. Protein: CASSEGGLKNIQYF.

V gene TRBV9 combines with J gene TRBJ2-1; TRBD2 agrees at 12 bases. Per the germline V gene, CDR1 is SGDLS and CDR2 is YYNGEE. Trimming cost V 0 bases and J 5 bases; bases outside gene matches: 6. The CDR3 sequence is 17 residues long. The CDR3 DNA sequence: TGTGCCAGCAGCGTAGGGGCTAGCGGGAGGGGTGACAATGAGCAGTTCTTC. Translated: CASSVGASGRGDNEQFF.

CDR3 protein: CASSYDSGTSGRPTYEQYF. The CDR3, as DNA: TGCGCCAGCAGCTACGACTCCGGGACTAGCGGGAGGCCCACCTACGAGCAGTACTTC. This rearrangement joins TRBV5-1 to TRBJ2-7, with 15 nucleotides matching TRBD2. This CDR3 is 19 amino acids long. Per germline, CDR1 SGHRS and CDR2 YFSETQ. V lost 3 bases to trimming and J lost 2 bases; unmatched junction nucleotides: 12.

Note on this clone: This specimen includes other DNA sequences encoding the same CDR3. This chain connects TRBV5-1 to TRBJ2-7; TRBD1 aligns across 7 bases. This CDR3 is 13 amino acids long. CDR1 is SGHRS and CDR2 is YFSETQ in the germline V gene. V was clipped by 0 bases and J by 3 bases; unmatched bases: 0. DNA of the CDR3: TGCGCCAGCAGCTTGGGGACAGGCTACGAGCAGTACTTC. It codes for CASSLGTGYEQYF.

CDR3 protein: CASSKQGAREPQHF. The CDR3 coding sequence is TGTGCCAGCAGCAAACAGGGGGCCAGGGAGCCCCAGCATTTT. The J gene is TRBJ1-5, the V gene TRBV7-2; TRBD1 agrees at 9 bases. The J segment lost 8 bases and the V segment lost 5 bases, leaving 7 bases of the junction unmatched. The CDR3 has 14 amino acids. Per germline, CDR1 SGHTA and CDR2 FQGNSA.

This chain connects TRBV5-1 to TRBJ2-7, with 8 bases that match TRBD1. V shed 5 bases, J shed 4 bases, and the junction held 8 bases outside the gene matches. Germline V gives CDR1 SGHRS, CDR2 YFSETQ. This CDR3 comprises 14 residues. The CDR3 coding sequence is TGCGCCAGCAGTTACAGGGGGGTGGCGTACGAGCAGTACTTC. Translated: CASSYRGVAYEQYF.

Here the CDR3 reads CASSPTGLASYNEQFF. As DNA, the CDR3 is TGTGCCAGCAGCCCGACGGGACTAGCCTCCTACAATGAGCAGTTCTTC. The chain links TRBV9 to TRBJ2-1, with TRBD2 identical over 9 bases. Germline CDR1 SGDLS, CDR2 YYNGEE. J lost 0 bases, V lost 4 bases, and 5 bases had no gene match. The CDR3 is 16 residues long.

The chain combines TRBV29-1 with TRBJ1-1, with no clear D. The V and J ends lost 7 bases and 1 base respectively, with 7 bases between them. The CDR3 has 11 residues. The germline CDR1 and CDR2 sequences are SQVTM and ANQGSEA. CDR3 coding DNA: TGCAGCGGTCAGCGGAACACTGAAGCTTTCTTT. Protein: CSGQRNTEAFF.

This clone was recorded once. The V gene is TRBV30, the J gene TRBJ1-2; D not resolved. The CDR3 has 13 residues. The V gene lost 3 bases and the J gene lost 5 bases, with 13 bases spanning the gap. Germline loops: CDR1 GTSNPN, CDR2 SVGIG (reference sequence). Here the CDR3 reads CAWSRPERYGYTF. CDR3 nucleotides: TGTGCCTGGAGCAGGCCAGAGCGGTATGGCTACACCTTC.

This clone was observed a few times. The chain couples TRBV6-5 to TRBJ1-2; D perhaps matches TRBD1 (6 bases). The CDR3 contains 12 residues. V was clipped by 6 bases and J by 8 bases, with 13 bases between them. Germline CDR1 reads MNHEY; CDR2 reads SVGAGI. The CDR3 reads CASSNRVDGYTF. The CDR3 coding sequence is TGTGCCAGCAGCAACAGGGTCGACGGCTACACCTTC.

This clone was found a few times. The chain has TRBV5-1 and TRBJ2-7, with 9 positions matching TRBD1. V shed 4 bases, J shed 5 bases, and the junction held 7 bases outside the gene matches. CDR3 size: 14 residues. Per the germline V gene, CDR1 is SGHRS and CDR2 is YFSETQ. In nucleotides, the CDR3 is TGCGCCAGCAGCGGACGACAGGGGGTGGACGAGCAGTACTTC. Protein product: CASSGRQGVDEQYF.

This chain joins TRBV5-1 and TRBJ2-1; TRBD1 agrees at 8 bases. Germline lookup yields CDR1 SGHRS and CDR2 YFSETQ. The CDR3 is 17 residues long. V lost 4 bases and J lost 4; bases outside the gene matches: 13. CDR3 sequence (DNA): TGCGCCAGCAGCCCCCTCTCAACAGGGGGGTTTTACAATGAGCAGTTCTTC. Its translation is CASSPLSTGGFYNEQFF.

In this sample, this clone turned up once. The chain carries TRBV11-2 and TRBJ2-7; TRBD2 aligns across 8 bases. Germline assignment: CDR1 SGHAT and CDR2 FQNNGV. The CDR3 spans 15 residues. Trimming removed 2 bases from V and 3 bases from J; junction bases left unmatched: 6. The CDR3 region has the DNA TGTGCCAGCAGCTTATATCTAGCGGGCAGCTACGAGCAGTACTTC. It codes for CASSLYLAGSYEQYF.

This chain connects TRBV5-4 to TRBJ1-3, with 7 positions matching TRBD1. Trimming at V came to 0 bases and at J to 1 base, leaving 4 bases not matched to a gene. Germline values: CDR1 SGHNT, CDR2 YYREEE (reference sequence). CDR3 size: 16 residues. The chain's CDR3 is CASSLGQGTSGNTIYF. The CDR3, as DNA: TGTGCCAGCAGCTTGGGACAGGGAACTTCTGGAAACACCATATATTTT.

The rearrangement joins TRBV6-5 to TRBJ1-1; tentatively, D is TRBD1 (6 bases). The CDR3 is 16 residues long. V lost 0 bases and J lost 2, with 13 bases in between. The germline gives CDR1 MNHEY, CDR2 SVGAGI. CDR3 sequence (DNA): TGTGCCAGCAGTTACTCGGTAGGGGGGGTTAACACTGAAGCTTTCTTT. It yields the protein CASSYSVGGVNTEAFF.

The V gene is TRBV6-5, the J gene TRBJ1-1, with TRBD1 identical over 8 bases. There are 14 residues in the CDR3. J was trimmed by 4 bases and V by 4 bases; bases with no gene match: 5. From germline, CDR1 is MNHEY and CDR2 SVGAGI. The CDR3 DNA is TGTGCCAGCAGTTTTACAGGGGGAAGCACTGAAGCTTTCTTT. It codes for CASSFTGGSTEAFF.

The rearrangement links TRBV19 to TRBJ2-7; the match to TRBD1 covers 11 bases. CDR1 is LNHDA, CDR2 SQIVND, per germline (reference sequence). J lost 6 bases, V lost 5 bases, and 6 bases had no gene match. This CDR3 comprises 14 residues. As DNA, the CDR3 is TGTGCCAGTAGTCCGGGACAGGGGGGGCTCGAGCAGTACTTC. This sequence encodes CASSPGQGGLEQYF.

The chain couples TRBV18 to TRBJ2-7; TRBD1 agrees at 10 bases. CDR3 length: 15 amino acids. Germline CDR1 and CDR2: KGHSH and LQKENI. The trim removed 5 bases at V and 1 base at J, leaving 5 bases unmatched. CDR3 amino acids: CASSDRDRGSYEQYF. In DNA, the CDR3 is TGTGCCAGCTCAGACCGGGACAGGGGTTCCTACGAGCAGTACTTC.